This note documents a single T cell receptor beta chain sequence. This sample is drawn from a study of T cell changes during pregnancy in multiple sclerosis. The CDR3 contains 14 residues. V lost 4 bases and J lost 7; bases outside the gene matches: 5. Germline CDR1 SGHTA, CDR2 FQGTGA. Using immunoSEQ multiplex PCR, the repertoire was profiled, and TCRdb retains in-frame clones only, with some absent. The data show 39,000 or so clones, 94% seen once. This TCR came from a female donor with multiple sclerosis, enrolled in a pregnancy study. The specimen comprised CD8+ T cells from peripheral blood mononuclear cells, sampled in the third trimester of pregnancy. This chain joins TRBV7-3 and TRBJ1-5; 9 nucleotides line up with TRBD1. The CDR3 loop is CASSSTGGGQPQHF. The CDR3 bases are TGTGCCAGCAGCTCAACAGGGGGCGGGCAGCCCCAGCATTTT.